Below are 29 T cell receptor beta chains sequenced from a single sample in a study of CD8 T cells in ankylosing spondylitis. Study-wide results and limits: About 8 highly homologous variants made up a TCR beta motif, and this motif appeared characteristic of ankylosing spondylitis blood.

Antigen specificity for these receptors is unknown. TCRdb used MiXCR to reprocess the 5' RACE reads, holding one entry per CDR3 protein. The sample includes roughly 300,000 distinct CDR3 sequences, 7% to 9% of them seen just once. The sample comprised blood, either unsorted or a sorted T cell fraction (not recorded which). These receptors were collected from a male donor with ankylosing spondylitis.

The chain recombines TRBV3-1 with TRBJ2-5; TRBD1 is a possible D gene (6 bases). Germline CDR1 reads LGHDT; CDR2 reads YNNKEL (reference sequence). The CDR3 spans 14 residues. Trimming removed 0 bases from V and 5 bases from J, with 10 bases in between. The CDR3 protein is CASSQDPQGETQYF. The CDR3 DNA reads TGTGCCAGCAGCCAAGATCCGCAGGGGGAGACCCAGTACTTC.

This clonotype was detected many times. The chain combines TRBV3-1 with TRBJ1-5; D is unclear. In germline, CDR1 is LGHDT, CDR2 YNNKEL (reference sequence). This CDR3 spans 13 amino acids. V lost 1 base to trimming and J lost 3 bases, with 4 bases between them. For the CDR3, the DNA is TGTGCCAGCAGCCAAGTTCCCAATCAGCCCCAGCATTTT. It encodes CASSQVPNQPQHF.

J is TRBJ2-7 and V is TRBV7-2; a possible D gene is TRBD2 (5 bases). The CDR3 length is 15 residues. The germline gives CDR1 SGHTA, CDR2 FQGNSA. Trimming took off 0 bases at V and 0 bases at J, with 9 bases between the two ends. The CDR3 loop reads CASSLAGVSSYEQYF. CDR3 nucleotide sequence: TGTGCCAGCAGCTTAGCCGGGGTTAGCTCCTACGAGCAGTACTTC.

Comments on this clonotype: Sequence at one end of the junction differs from germline and may be a read error. The CDR3 DNA is TGTCCCAGCAGCCGAACTACTAGCGGGGTTGACAATGAGCAGTTCTTC. Encoded protein: CPSSRTTSGVDNEQFF. This chain connects TRBV12-3 or TRBV12-4 to TRBJ2-1; 10 bases map to TRBD2. The CDR3 has 16 amino acids.

The genes are TRBV29-1 and TRBJ2-6; maybe TRBD1 (5 bases). CDR1 SQVTM and CDR2 ANQGSEA come from the germline V gene. The V end lost 5 bases, the J end lost 0 bases, and 8 bases lay between the germline ends. The CDR3 extends over 14 amino acids. CDR3 nucleotide sequence: TGCAGCGTTCAGACAGACTCTGGGGCCAACGTCCTGACTTTC. The encoded protein is CSVQTDSGANVLTF.

This clonotype has a count of ten or more. The CDR3: CASSQAGPGNQPQHF. The CDR3 DNA is TGCGCCAGCAGCCAAGCCGGGCCGGGGAATCAGCCCCAGCATTTT. The gene calls are TRBV4-1 and TRBJ1-5; D unclear. CDR1 and CDR2 from the germline V gene are MGHRA and YSYEKL. The V and J ends lost 1 base and 4 bases respectively, with 11 bases between them. The CDR3 extends over 15 amino acids.

The chain recombines TRBV20-1 with TRBJ2-7; D gene ambiguous. CDR1 and CDR2 (germline): DFQATT, SNEGSKA (reference sequence). The CDR3 totals 14 residues. V gave up 4 bases and J gave up 3 bases, with 16 bases separating them. The CDR3 loop reads CSAMGDKARYEQYF. CDR3 nucleotide sequence: TGCAGTGCTATGGGCGACAAGGCGCGCTACGAGCAGTACTTC.

This clonotype was counted a few times. The chain links TRBV28 to TRBJ2-7; D not resolved. Between the trimmed V and J ends, which lost 5 bases and 2 bases, there was a span of 10 bases. Per the germline V gene, CDR1 is MDHEN and CDR2 is SYDVKM. This CDR3 spans 13 amino acids. The CDR3 region is CASSPTAAYEQYF. CDR3 DNA sequence: TGTGCCAGCAGTCCCACCGCCGCCTACGAGCAGTACTTC.

J is TRBJ2-7 and V is TRBV13; 8 bases are shared with TRBD2. This CDR3 spans 13 amino acids. V dropped 5 bases and J dropped 8; count of bases not matched to a gene: 8. Germline V gene sequence: CDR1 PRHDT, CDR2 FYEKMQ (reference sequence). The CDR3, as DNA: TGTGCCAGCAGCGACACCTTAGCGGGGAAGCAGTACTTC. It translates to CASSDTLAGKQYF.

This clonotype was counted ten times or more. The CDR3 nucleotides are TGCAGCGTTCTTCGGACAGTTTCCCTCTCCTACGAGCAGTACTTC. This gives the protein CSVLRTVSLSYEQYF. The chain employs TRBV29-1 and TRBJ2-7; weak D call: TRBD1 (6 bases). V was cut by 5 bases and J by 0 bases, with 17 bases left in between. The CDR3 is made up of 15 amino acids. Per the germline V gene, CDR1 is SQVTM and CDR2 is ANQGSEA.

In its sample, this clonotype was seen many times. The V call is TRBV5-1, the J call TRBJ2-2; tentatively, D is TRBD1 (6 bases). The length of the CDR3 is 15 residues. V was pared by 4 bases and J by 0 bases, with 10 bases between. Looked up from germline, CDR1 is SGHRS and CDR2 is YFSETQ. CDR3 loop: CASSPDSANTGELFF. CDR3 in DNA: TGCGCCAGCAGCCCGGACAGTGCGAACACCGGGGAGCTGTTTTTT. Based on the CDR3 plus reference TRBV5-1 and TRBJ2-2, the full variable domain is KAGVTQTPRYLIKTRGQQVTLSCSPISGHRSVSWYQQTPGQGLQFLFEYFSETQRNKGNFPGRFSGRQFSNSRSEMNVSTLELGDSALYLCASSPDSANTGELFFGEGSRLTVL.

This clonotype was picked up many times. V gene TRBV29-1 combines with J gene TRBJ2-7; weak D call: TRBD2 (6 bases). Germline CDR1 SQVTM, CDR2 ANQGSEA. The CDR3 sequence is 12 residues long. V lost 1 base and J lost 4, with 8 bases in between. CDR3 DNA sequence: TGCAGCGTTGAAGGTGCGGGATACGAGCAGTACTTC. It translates to CSVEGAGYEQYF.

This sequence joins TRBV3-1 and TRBJ2-1; D may be TRBD1 (7 bases). CDR1 LGHDT and CDR2 YNNKEL come from the germline V gene (reference sequence). Trimming took off 1 base at V and 7 bases at J, with 11 bases between the two ends. The CDR3 extends over 14 amino acids. CDR3 protein: CASSQVAGGNEQFF. The CDR3 DNA reads TGTGCCAGCAGCCAAGTGGCAGGGGGGAATGAGCAGTTCTTC.

This chain connects TRBV5-1 to TRBJ1-1; perhaps TRBD1 as D (5 bases). The CDR3 runs 14 residues. The germline V gene has CDR1 SGHRS and CDR2 YFSETQ. V was clipped by 0 bases and J by 8 bases, with 14 bases between them. The CDR3 region is CASSLAGAGLEAFF. CDR3 bases: TGCGCCAGCAGCTTGGCCGGGGCAGGACTGGAAGCTTTCTTT.

This clonotype has a handful of counts. J is TRBJ2-7 and V is TRBV5-1; 14 nucleotides align to TRBD2. Germline V gene data show CDR1 as SGHRS and CDR2 as YFSETQ. This CDR3 comprises 16 residues. V gave up 4 bases and J gave up 6 bases; unmatched junction bases: 9. The CDR3, as DNA: TGCGCCAGCAGCCGCCAGACTAGCGGGAGGGCAATCGAGCAGTACTTC. Protein: CASSRQTSGRAIEQYF.

The chain is built from TRBV6-1 and TRBJ2-1; 8 bases match TRBD1. This CDR3 is 15 amino acids long. In germline, CDR1 is MNHNS, CDR2 SASEGT. The J segment lost 9 bases and the V segment lost 6 bases, leaving 13 bases of the junction unmatched. The CDR3 sequence is CASSKGSDRDIEQFF. The CDR3 DNA reads TGTGCCAGCAGCAAGGGATCGGACAGGGACATTGAGCAGTTCTTC.

This clonotype has just a few counts. The chain links TRBV6-5 to TRBJ2-2, with D tentatively TRBD1 (6 bases). Germline V gene sequence: CDR1 MNHEY, CDR2 SVGAGI. This CDR3 contains 16 residues. Trimming removed 0 bases at V and 2 bases at J, with 10 bases between. CDR3 nucleotide sequence: TGTGCCAGCAGTTACTCCCGGGACATCAACACCGGGGAGCTGTTTTTT. Translation gives CASSYSRDINTGELFF.

The chain recombines TRBV6-2 or TRBV6-3 with TRBJ2-5; TRBD1 aligns across 7 bases. CDR1 and CDR2 (germline): MNHEY, SVGEGT. The CDR3 is 15 amino acids. The V gene end was trimmed by 2 bases and the J gene end by 3 bases; junction bases not matched to a gene: 6. CDR3 region: CASSYGGDREETQYF. CDR3 bases: TGTGCCAGCAGTTACGGCGGAGACAGGGAAGAGACCCAGTACTTC.

The gene calls are TRBV29-1 and TRBJ2-5; TRBD1 aligns across 7 bases. This CDR3 is built from 13 residues. The J segment lost 0 bases and the V segment lost 7 bases, leaving 5 bases of the junction unmatched. Germline V gene lookup returns CDR1 SQVTM and CDR2 ANQGSEA. The CDR3 DNA sequence: TGCAGCGGCGGACAGGTGTACCAAGAGACCCAGTACTTC. This codes for CSGGQVYQETQYF. The entire variable domain, with the rest obtained from reference TRBV29-1 and TRBJ2-5, is as follows: SAVISQKPSRDICQRGTSLTIQCQVDSQVTMMFWYRQQPGQSLTLIATANQGSEATYESGFVIDKFPISRPNLTFSTLTVSNMSPEDSSIYLCSGGQVYQETQYFGPGTRLLVL.

This clonotype was found a few times. The junction does not match germline at one end; this may be a read error. The CDR3 is CASSIAPLGIQYF. In nucleotides, the CDR3 is TGTGCCAGCAGCATAGCCCCTTTGGGTATTCAGTACTTC. V and J are TRBV7-8 and TRBJ2-4; the D is unclear. This CDR3 contains 13 residues. CDR1 and CDR2 from the germline V gene are SGHVS and FQNEAQ.

This clonotype came up a few times. The chain carries TRBV7-2 and TRBJ2-2; 9 bases agree with TRBD2. V lost 1 base and J lost 1; bases outside the gene matches: 1. The CDR3 totals 16 residues. The germline V gene encodes CDR1 SGHTA and CDR2 FQGNSA. The CDR3 coding sequence is TGTGCCAGCAGCTTAGTTAGCGGGAGGAACACCGGGGAGCTGTTTTTT. Residues: CASSLVSGRNTGELFF.

The chain joins TRBV7-9 to TRBJ2-5, with 10 bases lining up with TRBD2. Germline V CDR1 and CDR2: SEHNR, FQNEAQ (reference sequence). V lost 4 bases and J lost 6; bases outside the gene matches: 5. The CDR3 loop spans 14 amino acids. The chain's CDR3 is CASSSLAGVQTQYF. The CDR3 nucleotides read TGTGCCAGCAGCTCCCTAGCGGGAGTACAGACCCAGTACTTC.

In this sample, this clonotype turned up a few times. The genes are TRBV5-1 and TRBJ2-5; D ambiguous. Trimming stripped 1 base from V and 2 bases from J, with 9 bases between. Looked up from germline, CDR1 is SGHRS and CDR2 is YFSETQ. The CDR3 runs to 14 residues. CDR3 DNA sequence: TGCGCCAGCAGCTTGAGAAGGGATCAAGAGACCCAGTACTTC. Translating it yields CASSLRRDQETQYF.

This clonotype was detected a few times. The chain links TRBV3-1 to TRBJ2-7; D remains ambiguous. V was trimmed by 4 bases and J by 3 bases, leaving 10 bases between them. The CDR3 is 13 amino acids. CDR1 is LGHDT, CDR2 YNNKEL, per germline (reference sequence). The CDR3: CASSPDDGYEQYF. The CDR3 nucleotides read TGTGCCAGCAGCCCCGACGACGGCTACGAGCAGTACTTC.

This clonotype has only a few counts. V usage is TRBV2 and J usage is TRBJ2-7; D possibly uses TRBD1 or TRBD2 (5 bases each). Germline CDR1 and CDR2: SNHLY and FYNNEI. V dropped 6 bases and J dropped 7 bases, with 25 bases sitting between them. CDR3 length: 16 residues. The CDR3: CASSFRDGRRRGEQYF. The CDR3 nucleotides read TGTGCCAGCAGCTTCCGGGACGGCCGTCGTCGTGGAGAGCAGTACTTC. The whole variable domain, filled in from reference TRBV2 and TRBJ2-7, reads EPEVTQTPSHQVTQMGQEVILRCVPISNHLYFYWYRQILGQKVEFLVSFYNNEISEKSEIFDDQFSVERPDGSNFTLKIRSTKLEDSAMYFCASSFRDGRRRGEQYFGPGTRLTVT.

This clonotype was found a few times. The V call is TRBV4-3, the J call TRBJ2-1; tentatively, D is TRBD2 (6 bases). The germline CDR1 and CDR2 sequences are LGHNA and YSLEER. The CDR3 is 14 amino acids. Trimming stripped 3 bases from V and 3 bases from J, with 9 bases between. This CDR3 reads CASSQGRDYNEQFF. Here the CDR3 DNA reads TGCGCCAGCAGCCAGGGGCGGGACTACAATGAGCAGTTCTTC.

The chain uses TRBV20-1 and TRBJ2-5; D is uncertain. Trimming pared 5 bases from V and 5 bases from J, leaving 9 bases between. In germline, CDR1 is DFQATT, CDR2 SNEGSKA (reference sequence). The CDR3 has 11 amino acids. In DNA form, the CDR3 reads TGCAGTGCTGCAACCAGGGAGACCCAGTACTTC. Translated, it gives CSAATRETQYF.

This chain joins TRBV30 and TRBJ2-7, with D maybe TRBD1 (7 bases). Germline-derived CDR1 and CDR2 are GTSNPN and SVGIG (reference sequence). This CDR3 contains 13 residues. With 1 base removed from V and 4 bases from J, the gap between germline ends came to 11 bases. The CDR3 loop reads CAWSGGTEYEQYF. The DNA for the CDR3 is TGTGCCTGGAGTGGCGGGACAGAGTACGAGCAGTACTTC.

This clonotype appeared a few times. This chain links TRBV6-5 with TRBJ2-2; 12 nucleotides match TRBD2. Losses at the gene ends were 2 bases for V and 6 bases for J; bases not matched to a gene: 4. This CDR3 has 16 residues. Per the germline V gene, CDR1 is MNHEY and CDR2 is SVGAGI. The CDR3 sequence: CASSYPLAGGPGELFF. Here the CDR3 DNA reads TGTGCCAGCAGTTACCCGCTAGCGGGGGGGCCCGGGGAGCTGTTTTTT.